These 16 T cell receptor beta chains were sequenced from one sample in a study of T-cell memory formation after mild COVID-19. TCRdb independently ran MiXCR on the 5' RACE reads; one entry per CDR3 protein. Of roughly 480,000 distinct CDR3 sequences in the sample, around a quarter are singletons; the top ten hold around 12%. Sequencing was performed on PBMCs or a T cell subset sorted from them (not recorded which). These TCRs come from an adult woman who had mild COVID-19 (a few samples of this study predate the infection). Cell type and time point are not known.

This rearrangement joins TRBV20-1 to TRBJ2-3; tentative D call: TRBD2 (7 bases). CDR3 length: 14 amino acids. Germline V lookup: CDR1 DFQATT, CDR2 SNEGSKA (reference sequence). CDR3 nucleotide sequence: TGCAGCGGGGGCGCGGGAGCCGGCACAGATACGCAGTATTTT. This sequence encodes CSGGAGAGTDTQYF.

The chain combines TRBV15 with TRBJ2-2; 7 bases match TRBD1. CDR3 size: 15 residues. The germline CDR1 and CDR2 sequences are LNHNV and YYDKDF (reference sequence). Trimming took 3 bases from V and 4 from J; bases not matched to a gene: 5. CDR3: CATSSDRAGTGELFF. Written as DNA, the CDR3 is TGTGCCACCAGCAGTGACAGGGCAGGCACCGGGGAGCTGTTTTTT.

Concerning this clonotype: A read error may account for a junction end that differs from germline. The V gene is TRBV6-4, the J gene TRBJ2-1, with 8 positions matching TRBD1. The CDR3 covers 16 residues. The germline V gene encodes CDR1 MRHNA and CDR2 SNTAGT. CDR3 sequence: CASSDSSPGQGPELVF. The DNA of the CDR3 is TGTGCCAGCAGTGACTCCAGCCCAGGACAGGGTCCCGAATTGGTCTTC.

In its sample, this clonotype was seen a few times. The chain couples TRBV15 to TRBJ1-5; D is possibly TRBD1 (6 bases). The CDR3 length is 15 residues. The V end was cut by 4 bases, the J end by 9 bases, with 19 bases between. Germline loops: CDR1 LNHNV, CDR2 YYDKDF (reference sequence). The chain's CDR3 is CATSKSDSLRAPQHF. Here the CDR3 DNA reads TGTGCCACCAGCAAGTCGGACAGCCTGCGAGCGCCCCAGCATTTT.

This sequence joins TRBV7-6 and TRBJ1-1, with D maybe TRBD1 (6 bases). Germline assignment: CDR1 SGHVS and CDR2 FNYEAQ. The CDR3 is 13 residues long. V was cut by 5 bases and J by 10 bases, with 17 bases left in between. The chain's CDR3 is CASSPREGGRAFF. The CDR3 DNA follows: TGTGCCAGCAGCCCTCGGGAGGGGGGGCGAGCTTTCTTT.

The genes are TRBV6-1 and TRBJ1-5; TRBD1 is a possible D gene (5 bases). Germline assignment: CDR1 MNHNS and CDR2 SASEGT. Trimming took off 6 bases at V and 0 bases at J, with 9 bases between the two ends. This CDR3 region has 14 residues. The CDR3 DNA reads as TGTGCCAGCAGGGCAGGGTATAGCAATCAGCCCCAGCATTTT. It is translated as CASRAGYSNQPQHF.

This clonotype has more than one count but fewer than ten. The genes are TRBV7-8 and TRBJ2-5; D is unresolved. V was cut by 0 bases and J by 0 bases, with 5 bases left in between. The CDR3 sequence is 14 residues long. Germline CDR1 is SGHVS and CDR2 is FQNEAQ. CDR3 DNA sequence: TGTGCCAGCAGCTTAGCGAGGTACCAAGAGACCCAGTACTTC. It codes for CASSLARYQETQYF.

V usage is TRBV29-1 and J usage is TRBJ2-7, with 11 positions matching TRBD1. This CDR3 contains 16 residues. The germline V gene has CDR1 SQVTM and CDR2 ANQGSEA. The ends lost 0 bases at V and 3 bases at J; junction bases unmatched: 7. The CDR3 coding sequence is TGCAGCGTTGAAGAGGGGACAGGGGGTACGGACTACGAGCAGTACTTC. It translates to CSVEEGTGGTDYEQYF.

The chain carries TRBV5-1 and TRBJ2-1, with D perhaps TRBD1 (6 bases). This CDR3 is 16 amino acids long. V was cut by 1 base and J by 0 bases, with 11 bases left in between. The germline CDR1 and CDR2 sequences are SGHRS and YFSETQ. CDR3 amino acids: CASSLPRQVSYNEQFF. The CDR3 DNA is TGCGCCAGCAGCTTGCCCCGACAGGTCTCCTACAATGAGCAGTTCTTC.

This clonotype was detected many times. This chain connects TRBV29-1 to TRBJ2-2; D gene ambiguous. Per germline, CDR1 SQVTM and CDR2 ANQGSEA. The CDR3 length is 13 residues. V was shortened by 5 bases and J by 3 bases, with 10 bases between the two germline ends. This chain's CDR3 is CSVIVWDTGELFF. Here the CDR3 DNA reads TGCAGCGTTATCGTGTGGGACACCGGGGAGCTGTTTTTT.

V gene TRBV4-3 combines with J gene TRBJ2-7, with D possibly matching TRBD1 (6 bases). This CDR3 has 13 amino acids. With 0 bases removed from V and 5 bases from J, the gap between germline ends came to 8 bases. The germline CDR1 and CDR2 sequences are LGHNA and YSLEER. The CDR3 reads CASSQEPGDEQYF. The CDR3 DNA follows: TGCGCCAGCAGCCAAGAACCAGGGGACGAGCAGTACTTC.

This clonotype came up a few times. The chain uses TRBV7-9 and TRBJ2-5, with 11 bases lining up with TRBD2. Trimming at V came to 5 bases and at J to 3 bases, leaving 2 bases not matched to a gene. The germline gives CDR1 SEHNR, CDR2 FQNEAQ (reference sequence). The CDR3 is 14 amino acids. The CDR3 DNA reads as TGTGCCAGCAGCCCGACTAGCGGGGAAGAGACCCAGTACTTC. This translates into CASSPTSGEETQYF. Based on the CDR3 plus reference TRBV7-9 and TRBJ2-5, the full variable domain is DTGVSQNPRHKITKRGQNVTFRCDPISEHNRLYWYRQTLGQGPEFLTYFQNEAQLEKSRLLSDRFSAERPKGSFSTLEIQRTEQGDSAMYLCASSPTSGEETQYFGPGTRLLVL.

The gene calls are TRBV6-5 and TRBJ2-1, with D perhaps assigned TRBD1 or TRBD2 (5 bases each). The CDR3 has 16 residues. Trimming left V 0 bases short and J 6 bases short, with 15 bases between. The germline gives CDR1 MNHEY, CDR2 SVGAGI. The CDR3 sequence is CASSYSLGTGFNEQFF. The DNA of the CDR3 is TGTGCCAGCAGTTACTCGTTAGGGACGGGGTTCAATGAGCAGTTCTTC.

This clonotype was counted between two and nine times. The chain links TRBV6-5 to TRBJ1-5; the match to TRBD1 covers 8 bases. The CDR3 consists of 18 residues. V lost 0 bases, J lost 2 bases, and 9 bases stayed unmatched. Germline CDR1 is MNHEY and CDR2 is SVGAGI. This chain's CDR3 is CASSYSWTGKGGNQPQHF. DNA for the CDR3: TGTGCCAGCAGTTACTCGTGGACAGGGAAGGGAGGCAATCAGCCCCAGCATTTT.

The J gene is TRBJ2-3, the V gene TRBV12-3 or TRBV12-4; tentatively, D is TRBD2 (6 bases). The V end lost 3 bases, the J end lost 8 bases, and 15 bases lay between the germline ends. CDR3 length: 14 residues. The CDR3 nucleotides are TGTGCCAGCAGTTTTGGCTTGAGAGCGGGTACGCAGTATTTT. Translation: CASSFGLRAGTQYF.

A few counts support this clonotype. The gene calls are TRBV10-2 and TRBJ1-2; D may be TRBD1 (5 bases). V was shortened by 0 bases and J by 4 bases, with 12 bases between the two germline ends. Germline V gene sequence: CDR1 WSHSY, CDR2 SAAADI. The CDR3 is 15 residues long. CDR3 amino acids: CASSESTRGFYGYTF. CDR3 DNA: TGCGCCAGCAGTGAGTCGACTAGGGGCTTCTATGGCTACACCTTC.